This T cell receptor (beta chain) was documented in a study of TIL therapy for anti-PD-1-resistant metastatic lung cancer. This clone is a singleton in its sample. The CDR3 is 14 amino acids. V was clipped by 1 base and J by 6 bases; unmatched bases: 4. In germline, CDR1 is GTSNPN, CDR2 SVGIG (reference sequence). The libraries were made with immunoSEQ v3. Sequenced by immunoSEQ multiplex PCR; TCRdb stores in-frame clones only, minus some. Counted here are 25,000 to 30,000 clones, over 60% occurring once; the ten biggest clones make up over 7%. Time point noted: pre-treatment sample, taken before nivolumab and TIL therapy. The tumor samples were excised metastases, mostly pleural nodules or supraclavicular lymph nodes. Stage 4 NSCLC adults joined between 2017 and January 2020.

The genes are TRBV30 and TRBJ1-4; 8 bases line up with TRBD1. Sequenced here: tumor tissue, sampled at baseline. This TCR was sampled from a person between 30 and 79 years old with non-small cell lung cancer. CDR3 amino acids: CAWSEGQADEKLFF. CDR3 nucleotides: TGTGCCTGGAGTGAGGGACAGGCGGATGAAAAACTGTTTTTT.